This paragraph reports one TCR beta chain. Looked up from germline, CDR1 is LNHDA and CDR2 is SQIVND (reference sequence). The CDR3 sequence is 14 residues long. V lost 11 bases and J 5 bases, leaving 16 bases between the germline ends. This record comes from a study of cytomegalovirus exposure and HLA in healthy donors. PCR primers comprised 60 Vbeta and 13 Jbeta primers. Profiling relied on immunoSEQ multiplex PCR, and the TCRdb table lists in-frame clones only, not all of them. The ten top clones account for roughly 7.3%, within a sample of tens of thousands of clones. The receptor comes from a male donor in good health and CMV-seronegative. The sequencing input was PBMCs. This chain uses TRBV19 with TRBJ1-6; D may be TRBD1 (6 bases). CDR3 protein: CASGRGTNNSPLHF. The CDR3 DNA follows: TGTGCCTCAGGGAGGGGGACGAATAATTCACCCCTCCACTTT.